This record covers a single T cell receptor beta chain. This entry comes from a study of blood T cell repertoires in COVID-19. Background on the study: Samples taken during acute and convalescent COVID-19 were collected in the United States, Italy and Spain. PBMCs, B-cell-depleted T cells, or T cells provided the cDNA or gDNA that made up the material.

Germline V lookup: CDR1 LNHDA, CDR2 SQIVND (reference sequence). Trimming cost V 3 bases and J 0 bases; bases outside gene matches: 5. CDR3 length equals 16 residues. In the original workflow: Estimation of nucleated cell counts was performed using reference gene primer amplification. Profiling relied on immunoSEQ multiplex PCR, and the TCRdb table lists in-frame clones only, not all of them. V and J calls and clone size are as listed in that table; D and trimming were resolved from the DNA. The table shows about 200,000 clones, with 92% occurring only once. This chain uses TRBV19 with TRBJ2-7, with 10 positions matching TRBD2. This receptor was taken from a man under 40 with acute or convalescent COVID-19. The sample comprised peripheral blood. The CDR3 region has the DNA TGTGCCAGTAGTATGAGTAGCGGGGGGTACTCCTACGAGCAGTACTTC. Encoded protein: CASSMSSGGYSYEQYF.